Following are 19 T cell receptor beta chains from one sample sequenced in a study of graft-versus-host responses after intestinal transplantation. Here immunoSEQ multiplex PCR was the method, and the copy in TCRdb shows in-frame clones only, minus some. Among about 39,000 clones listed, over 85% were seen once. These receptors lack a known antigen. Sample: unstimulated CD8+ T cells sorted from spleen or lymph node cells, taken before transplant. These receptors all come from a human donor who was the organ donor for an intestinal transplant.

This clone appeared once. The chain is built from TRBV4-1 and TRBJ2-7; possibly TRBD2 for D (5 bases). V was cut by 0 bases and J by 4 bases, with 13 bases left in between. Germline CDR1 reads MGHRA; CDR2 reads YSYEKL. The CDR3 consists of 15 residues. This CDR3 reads CASSQEFPAVYEQYF. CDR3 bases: TGCGCCAGCAGCCAAGAGTTTCCAGCGGTATACGAGCAGTACTTC.

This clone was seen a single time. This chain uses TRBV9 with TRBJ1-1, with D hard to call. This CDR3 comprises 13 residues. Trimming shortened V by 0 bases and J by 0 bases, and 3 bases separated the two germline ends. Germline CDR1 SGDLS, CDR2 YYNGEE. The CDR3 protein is CASSVAVNTEAFF. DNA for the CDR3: TGTGCCAGCAGCGTAGCCGTGAACACTGAAGCTTTCTTT.

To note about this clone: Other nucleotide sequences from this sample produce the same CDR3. This chain's CDR3 is CASSLGSNQPQHF. The CDR3 DNA reads as TGTGCCAGCAGTCTAGGTAGCAATCAGCCCCAGCATTTT. The gene calls are TRBV27 and TRBJ1-5; D remains ambiguous. The V and J ends lost 5 bases and 0 bases respectively, with 5 bases between them. The CDR3 extends over 13 amino acids. CDR1 is MNHEY, CDR2 SMNVEV, per germline (reference sequence).

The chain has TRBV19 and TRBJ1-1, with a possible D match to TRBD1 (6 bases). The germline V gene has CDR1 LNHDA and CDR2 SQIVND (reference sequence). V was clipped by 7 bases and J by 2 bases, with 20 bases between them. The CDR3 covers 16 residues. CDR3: CASNSPTRGYNTEAFF. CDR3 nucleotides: TGTGCCAGTAACTCTCCGACAAGGGGGTACAACACTGAAGCTTTCTTT.

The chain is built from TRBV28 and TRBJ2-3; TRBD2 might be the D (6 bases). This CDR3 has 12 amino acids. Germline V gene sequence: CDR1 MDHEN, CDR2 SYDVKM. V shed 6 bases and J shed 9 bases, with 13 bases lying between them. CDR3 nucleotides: TGTGCCAGCAGCCGGACTACCGGAACGCAGTATTTT. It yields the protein CASSRTTGTQYF.

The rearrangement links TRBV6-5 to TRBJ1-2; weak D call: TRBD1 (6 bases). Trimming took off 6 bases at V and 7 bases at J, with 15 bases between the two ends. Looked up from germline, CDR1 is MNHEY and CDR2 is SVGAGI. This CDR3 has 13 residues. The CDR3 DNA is TGTGCCAGCAGGACGAACAGGGAGGGTGGCTACACCTTC. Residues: CASRTNREGGYTF.

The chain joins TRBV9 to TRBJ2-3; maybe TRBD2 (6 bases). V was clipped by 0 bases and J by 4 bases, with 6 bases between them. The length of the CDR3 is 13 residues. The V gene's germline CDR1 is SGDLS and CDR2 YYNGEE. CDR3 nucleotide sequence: TGTGCCAGCAGCGTAGCGGGAGCAGATACGCAGTATTTT. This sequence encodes CASSVAGADTQYF.

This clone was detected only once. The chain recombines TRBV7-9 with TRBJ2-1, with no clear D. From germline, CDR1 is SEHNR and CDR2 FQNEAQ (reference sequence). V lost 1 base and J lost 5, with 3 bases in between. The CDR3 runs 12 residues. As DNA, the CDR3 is TGTGCCAGCAGCTTAGGCCACAATGAGCAGTTCTTC. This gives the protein CASSLGHNEQFF.

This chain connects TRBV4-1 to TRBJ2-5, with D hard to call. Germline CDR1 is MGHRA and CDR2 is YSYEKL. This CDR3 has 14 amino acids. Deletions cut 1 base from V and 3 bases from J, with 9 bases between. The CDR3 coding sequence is TGCGCCAGCAGCCAAGTGGCTTTTGAAGAGACCCAGTACTTC. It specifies CASSQVAFEETQYF.

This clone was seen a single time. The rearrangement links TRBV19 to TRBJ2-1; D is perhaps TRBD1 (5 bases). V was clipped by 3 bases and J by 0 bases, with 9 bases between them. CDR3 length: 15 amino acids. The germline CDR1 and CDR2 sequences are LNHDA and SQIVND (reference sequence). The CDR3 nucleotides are TGTGCCAGTAGTATGGCAGGGAACTCCTACAATGAGCAGTTCTTC. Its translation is CASSMAGNSYNEQFF.

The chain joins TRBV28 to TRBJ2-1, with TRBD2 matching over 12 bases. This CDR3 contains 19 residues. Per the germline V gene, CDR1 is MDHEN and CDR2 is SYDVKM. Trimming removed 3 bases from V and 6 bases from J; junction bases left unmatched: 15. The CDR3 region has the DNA TGTGCCAGCAGTTTCCTCATCCCCTCACTAGCGGGAGGTAGCAATGAGCAGTTCTTC. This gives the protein CASSFLIPSLAGGSNEQFF.

The chain's CDR3 is CASSVVGQDKETQYF. As DNA, the CDR3 is TGTGCCAGCAGCGTAGTGGGACAGGACAAAGAGACCCAGTACTTC. The gene calls are TRBV9 and TRBJ2-5, with 8 bases matching TRBD1. Looked up from germline, CDR1 is SGDLS and CDR2 is YYNGEE. CDR3 length equals 15 residues. Trimming removed 0 bases from V and 3 bases from J; junction bases left unmatched: 4.

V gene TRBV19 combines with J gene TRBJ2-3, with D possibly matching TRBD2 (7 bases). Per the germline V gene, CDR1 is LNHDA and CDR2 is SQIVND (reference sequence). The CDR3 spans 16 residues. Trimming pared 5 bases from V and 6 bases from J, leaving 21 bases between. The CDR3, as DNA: TGTGCCAGTAGTGGACCGAGCGGGACATCCCCGGATACGCAGTATTTT. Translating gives CASSGPSGTSPDTQYF. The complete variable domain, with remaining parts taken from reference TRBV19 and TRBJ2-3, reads DGGITQSPKYLFRKEGQNVTLSCEQNLNHDAMYWYRQDPGQGLRLIYYSQIVNDFQKGDIAEGYSVSREKKESFPLTVTSAQKNPTAFYLCASSGPSGTSPDTQYFGPGTRLTVL.

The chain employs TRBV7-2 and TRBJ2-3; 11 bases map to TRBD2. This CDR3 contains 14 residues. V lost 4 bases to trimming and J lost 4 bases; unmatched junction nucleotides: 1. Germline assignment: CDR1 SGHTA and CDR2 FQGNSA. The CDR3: CASSSLAGADTQYF. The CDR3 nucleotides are TGTGCCAGCAGCTCACTAGCGGGAGCAGATACGCAGTATTTT. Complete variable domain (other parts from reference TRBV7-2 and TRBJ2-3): GAGVSQSPSNKVTEKGKDVELRCDPISGHTALYWYRQSLGQGLEFLIYFQGNSAPDKSGLPSDRFSAERTGGSVSTLTIQRTQQEDSAVYLCASSSLAGADTQYFGPGTRLTVL.

CDR3 sequence reads: CASSASGSYYEQYF. Here the CDR3 DNA reads TGTGCCAGCAGCGCCAGCGGGAGTTACTACGAGCAGTACTTC. This chain joins TRBV7-9 and TRBJ2-7; 8 bases fit TRBD2. The trim removed 5 bases at V and 3 bases at J, leaving 6 bases unmatched. Germline V gene data show CDR1 as SEHNR and CDR2 as FQNEAQ (reference sequence). The CDR3 contains 14 residues.

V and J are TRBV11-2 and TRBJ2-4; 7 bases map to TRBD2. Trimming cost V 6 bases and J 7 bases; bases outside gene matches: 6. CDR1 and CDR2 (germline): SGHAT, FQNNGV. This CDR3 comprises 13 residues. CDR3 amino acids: CASRQSGENIQYF. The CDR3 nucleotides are TGTGCCAGCAGACAAAGCGGGGAGAACATTCAGTACTTC.

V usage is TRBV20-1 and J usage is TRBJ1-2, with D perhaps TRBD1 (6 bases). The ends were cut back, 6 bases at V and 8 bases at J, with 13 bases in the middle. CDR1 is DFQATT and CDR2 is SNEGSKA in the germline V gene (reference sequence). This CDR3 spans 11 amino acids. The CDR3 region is CSAPGGGGYTF. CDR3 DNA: TGCAGTGCGCCTGGAGGGGGAGGCTACACCTTC.

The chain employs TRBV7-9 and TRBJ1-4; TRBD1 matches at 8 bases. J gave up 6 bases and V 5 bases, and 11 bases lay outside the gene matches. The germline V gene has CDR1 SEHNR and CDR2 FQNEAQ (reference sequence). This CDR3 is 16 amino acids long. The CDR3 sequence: CASSRQGRIIYEKLFF. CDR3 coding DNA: TGTGCCAGCAGCCGACAGGGGCGGATCATCTATGAAAAACTGTTTTTT.

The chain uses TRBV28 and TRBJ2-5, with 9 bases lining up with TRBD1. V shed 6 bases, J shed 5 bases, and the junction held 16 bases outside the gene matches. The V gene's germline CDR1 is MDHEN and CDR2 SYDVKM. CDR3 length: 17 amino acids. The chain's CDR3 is CASSTPGQGLEGETQYF. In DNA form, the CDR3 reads TGTGCCAGCAGCACCCCGGGACAGGGCCTCGAGGGGGAGACCCAGTACTTC.